These T cell receptor beta chains were read from a single sample in a study of blood T cell repertoires in COVID-19. The protocol was immunoSEQ multiplex PCR, while the TCRdb copy is restricted to in-frame clones and leaves out a portion. In the table there are about 67,000 clones, around 87% of which are singletons. The sequenced sample was peripheral blood. The receptor set was obtained from a woman aged 55-70 years with acute or convalescent COVID-19. CDR3s include the opening cysteine and the closing phenylalanine or tryptophan. D genes are given only for firm matches.

>TRBV10-2|NA|TRBJ1-6
CASSDLAGQPLHF
TGCGCCAGCAGTGATCTGGCAGGGCAACCCCTCCACTTT
>TRBV19|TRBD1|TRBJ2-3
CASSIGTATDTQYF
TGTGCCAGTAGTATTGGGACAGCCACAGATACGCAGTATTTT
>TRBV25-1|TRBD1|TRBJ1-6
CASSGRTGGDRSPLHF
TGTGCCAGCAGTGGTAGGACAGGGGGCGACCGGTCACCCCTCCACTTT
>TRBV13|NA|TRBJ2-2
CASSRENTGELFF
TGTGCCAGCTCGCGGGAGAACACCGGGGAGCTGTTTTTT
>TRBV4-3|TRBD1|TRBJ1-1
CASSQITGGNTEAFF
TGCGCCAGCAGCCAGATTACAGGGGGGAACACTGAAGCTTTCTTT
>TRBV27|TRBD1|TRBJ1-3
CASSYRTGVGNTIYF
TGTGCCAGCAGTTATCGGACAGGAGTTGGAAACACCATATATTTT
>TRBV7-2|NA|TRBJ2-4
CASSLYGLTVAKNIQYF
TGTGCCAGCAGCTTATACGGACTTACCGTAGCCAAAAACATTCAGTACTTC
>TRBV27|NA|TRBJ1-5
CASSFAESNQPQHF
TGTGCCAGCAGTTTTGCGGAGAGCAATCAGCCCCAGCATTTT
>TRBV28|TRBD1|TRBJ1-4
CASSLRGQVGTSEKLFF
TGTGCCAGCAGTTTAAGGGGACAGGTGGGAACAAGTGAAAAACTGTTTTTT
>TRBV18|TRBD1|TRBJ1-4
CASSKDRGTNEKLFF
TGTGCCAGCTCAAAAGACAGGGGCACTAATGAAAAACTGTTTTTT
>TRBV7-9|NA|TRBJ2-5
CASSLRGTQGETQYF
TGTGCCAGCAGCTTACGGGGGACGCAAGGAGAGACCCAGTACTTC
>TRBV6-2/TRBV6-3|NA|TRBJ1-5
CASSYTTGLGRDQPQHF
TGTGCCAGCAGTTACACAACAGGATTGGGGCGCGATCAGCCCCAGCATTTT
>TRBV24-1|NA|TRBJ1-3
CATQEGAGNTIYF
TGTGCCACCCAAGAGGGGGCTGGAAACACCATATATTTT
>TRBV27|NA|TRBJ2-5
CASSSTQYF
TGTGCCAGCAGCTCGACCCAGTACTTC
>TRBV4-1|NA|TRBJ2-5
CASSLTEAHQETQYF
TGCGCCAGCAGCCTGACGGAGGCGCACCAAGAGACCCAGTACTTC
>TRBV10-2|TRBD2|TRBJ2-1
CASNGLAGGYDNEQFF
TGCGCCAGCAACGGACTAGCGGGGGGGTATGACAATGAGCAGTTCTTC